This paragraph reports one TCR beta chain. Antigen: not known. Profiled with immunoSEQ multiplex PCR; TCRdb holds only in-frame clones, not every one. Of about 150,000 clones in the sample, 92% were seen once. This sample was included in a study of T cell responses to AZD1222 COVID-19 vaccine. General study findings and limits: Among those given AZD1222, only five or six were seropositive at baseline. Spike-specific TCR depth and breadth grew after two AZD1222 doses. Clonal diversity was possibly underestimated, and white British individuals and females predominated among donors. Nearly half of spike-specific TCRs reportedly target unmutated variant regions.

V trimming: 1 base; J trimming: 5 bases; junction bases outside the gene matches: 13. CDR1 and CDR2 (germline): SGHRS, YFSETQ. The CDR3 sequence is 17 residues long. The sequence came from an adult who received the AZD1222 COVID-19 vaccine. This chain uses TRBV5-1 with TRBJ2-7; 9 bases map to TRBD1. Material: peripheral blood, obtained 28 days after the second AZD1222 dose. This CDR3 is CASSLYPYRDRVDEQYF. The CDR3 bases are TGCGCCAGCAGCTTGTACCCATACCGGGACAGGGTGGACGAGCAGTACTTC.